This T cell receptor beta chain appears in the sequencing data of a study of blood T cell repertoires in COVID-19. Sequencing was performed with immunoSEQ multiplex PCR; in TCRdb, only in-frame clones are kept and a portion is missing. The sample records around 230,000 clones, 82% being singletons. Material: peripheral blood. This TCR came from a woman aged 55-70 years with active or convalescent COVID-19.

The CDR3 reads CASSHSGGETQYF. The CDR3 DNA reads as TGTGCCAGCAGCCACTCCGGCGGAGAGACCCAGTACTTC. The chain couples TRBV3-1 (or the pseudogene TRBV3-2) to TRBJ2-5; D call uncertain. Germline assignment: CDR1 LGHDT and CDR2 YNNKEL (reference sequence). V gave up 3 bases and J gave up 4 bases, with 9 bases separating them. The CDR3 sequence is 13 residues long.